One sample yielded the 24 T cell receptor beta chains listed below, sequenced in a study of T cells in Graves' hyperthyroidism and ophthalmopathy. TCR beta CDR3 regions were amplified from RNA. First-round RT-PCR of the TCR CDR3 relied on the HTBI primer set. One entry per CDR3 protein results from TCRdb running MiXCR on the multiplex PCR reads. The data hold 700,000 or so distinct CDR3 sequences, with more than 14% observed a single time. The sample taken for sequencing was blood. These receptor sequences come from a woman aged 45-65 years with Graves' ophthalmopathy.

This clonotype was picked up many times. V and J are TRBV28 and TRBJ2-2, with D unclear. Looked up from germline, CDR1 is MDHEN and CDR2 is SYDVKM. This CDR3 region has 18 residues. Trimming shortened V by 3 bases and J by 0 bases, and 17 bases separated the two germline ends. CDR3 DNA: TGTGCCAGCAGTTTGGTCGCGACCTTCACCTCGAACACCGGGGAGCTGTTTTTT. It codes for CASSLVATFTSNTGELFF.

This clonotype came up a few times. The rearrangement uses TRBV10-3 and TRBJ2-2; 10 nucleotides match TRBD1. The germline V gene encodes CDR1 ENHRY and CDR2 SYGVKD. CDR3 length equals 16 residues. J was trimmed by 1 base and V by 4 bases; bases with no gene match: 3. CDR3 amino acids: CAISGRDRGNTGELFF. CDR3 in DNA: TGTGCCATCAGTGGCCGGGACAGGGGGAACACCGGGGAGCTGTTTTTT.

This clonotype has at least ten counts. J is TRBJ2-7 and V is TRBV6-1; unclear D gene. Germline V CDR1 and CDR2: MNHNS, SASEGT. There are 14 residues in the CDR3. Deletions cut 5 bases from V and 2 bases from J, with 13 bases between. In nucleotides, the CDR3 is TGTGCCAGCAGTTACTCAAAGGCCACCTACGAGCAGTACTTC. Amino acids: CASSYSKATYEQYF.

A note on this clonotype: This may arise from a read error, as a much more abundant clone is one base away. This chain links TRBV7-9 with TRBJ1-2; TRBD1 aligns across 8 bases. The length of the CDR3 is 16 residues. CDR1 is SEHNR, CDR2 FQNEAQ, per germline (reference sequence). J lost 6 bases, V lost 1 base, and 10 bases had no gene match. In DNA, the CDR3 is TGTGCCAGCAGCTTAGGTGGGGACAGGAGGAACCATGGCTACACCTTC. Amino acids: CASSLGGDRRNHGYTF.

This clonotype showed up many times. The V and J genes are TRBV7-9 and TRBJ1-6; tentatively, D is TRBD1 (5 bases). Trimming pared 3 bases from V and 9 bases from J, leaving 12 bases between. Germline-derived CDR1 and CDR2 are SEHNR and FQNEAQ (reference sequence). The CDR3 sequence is 14 residues long. In DNA form, the CDR3 reads TGTGCCAGCAGCTTGGGCCCTAGGGGTTCACCCCTCCACTTT. Translating it yields CASSLGPRGSPLHF.

This clonotype was recorded a few times. V gene TRBV19 combines with J gene TRBJ2-5, with 13 bases that match TRBD2. The CDR3 consists of 16 residues. From germline, CDR1 is LNHDA and CDR2 SQIVND (reference sequence). Losses at the gene ends were 5 bases for V and 4 bases for J; bases not matched to a gene: 7. CDR3: CASSARTSGSGETQYF. CDR3 nucleotide sequence: TGTGCCAGTAGTGCCAGGACTAGCGGGAGTGGAGAGACCCAGTACTTC. The full variable domain, in which reference TRBV19 and TRBJ2-5 provide the parts outside the CDR3, is DGGITQSPKYLFRKEGQNVTLSCEQNLNHDAMYWYRQDPGQGLRLIYYSQIVNDFQKGDIAEGYSVSREKKESFPLTVTSAQKNPTAFYLCASSARTSGSGETQYFGPGTRLLVL.

This clonotype was seen a few times. This chain links TRBV7-3 with TRBJ2-1; D gene uncertain. The V and J ends lost 2 bases and 1 base respectively, with 9 bases between them. The CDR3 contains 15 residues. CDR1 and CDR2 (germline): SGHTA, FQGTGA. CDR3 DNA sequence: TGTGCCAGCAGCTTATCCCAGGTGTCCTACAATGAGCAGTTCTTC. This gives the protein CASSLSQVSYNEQFF.

V usage is TRBV20-1 and J usage is TRBJ2-4, with 9 bases fitting TRBD1. CDR3 size: 15 residues. Per the germline V gene, CDR1 is DFQATT and CDR2 is SNEGSKA (reference sequence). V dropped 6 bases and J dropped 0; count of bases not matched to a gene: 6. CDR3 loop: CSADGTGIAKNIQYF. DNA of the CDR3: TGCAGTGCAGACGGGACAGGGATAGCCAAAAACATTCAGTACTTC.

This clonotype was counted many times. This sequence joins TRBV7-9 and TRBJ2-1; 10 bases agree with TRBD2. Per the germline V gene, CDR1 is SEHNR and CDR2 is FQNEAQ (reference sequence). V shed 5 bases, J shed 5 bases, and the junction held 6 bases outside the gene matches. This CDR3 comprises 15 residues. The CDR3 loop reads CASSHRTSGNNEQFF. CDR3 DNA sequence: TGTGCCAGCAGCCACCGGACTAGCGGAAACAATGAGCAGTTCTTC. Together with reference TRBV7-9 and TRBJ2-1, the CDR3 gives the full variable domain: DTGVSQNPRHKITKRGQNVTFRCDPISEHNRLYWYRQTLGQGPEFLTYFQNEAQLEKSRLLSDRFSAERPKGSFSTLEIQRTEQGDSAMYLCASSHRTSGNNEQFFGPGTRLTVL.

This clonotype was seen ten or more times. J is TRBJ2-2 and V is TRBV18; 12 bases match TRBD2. The length of the CDR3 is 18 residues. CDR1 is KGHSH, CDR2 LQKENI, per germline. The V segment lost 2 bases and the J segment 0 bases; nucleotides outside the gene matches: 4. In DNA form, the CDR3 reads TGTGCCAGCTCACCAAGACTAGCGGGAGCCCCGAACACCGGGGAGCTGTTTTTT. Its protein is CASSPRLAGAPNTGELFF.

In this sample, this clonotype turned up many times. CDR3 bases: TGTGCCAGCAGCTTGGTCGTCGAGACGATTGAAGCTTTCTTT. Translation gives CASSLVVETIEAFF. The V gene is TRBV5-6, the J gene TRBJ1-1; D is uncertain. The V gene lost 0 bases and the J gene lost 7 bases, with 13 bases spanning the gap. CDR1 is SGHDT, CDR2 YYEEEE, per germline. The length of the CDR3 is 14 residues.

In its sample, this clonotype was seen many times. The V gene is TRBV28, the J gene TRBJ2-7; D perhaps matches TRBD1 (5 bases). The germline gives CDR1 MDHEN, CDR2 SYDVKM. The germline V and J ends were trimmed by 8 bases and 4 bases, with 21 bases remaining between them. The CDR3 is 15 residues long. CDR3 loop: CASSTRLQGRYEQYF. CDR3 bases: TGTGCCAGCTCCACGAGGCTGCAGGGCCGGTACGAGCAGTACTTC. Using reference TRBV28 and TRBJ2-7 for the parts outside the CDR3, the full variable domain is DVKVTQSSRYLVKRTGEKVFLECVQDMDHENMFWYRQDPGLGLRLIYFSYDVKMKEKGDIPEGYSVSREKKERFSLILESASTNQTSMYLCASSTRLQGRYEQYFGPGTRLTVT.

This clonotype has at least ten counts. CDR3: CASSLIQGSAEAFF. CDR3 nucleotides: TGTGCCAGCAGTTTAATCCAGGGGTCAGCTGAAGCTTTCTTT. This chain joins TRBV28 and TRBJ1-1; tentatively, D is TRBD1 (6 bases). Trimming took 2 bases from V and 6 from J, leaving 13 bases between them. Germline CDR1 is MDHEN and CDR2 is SYDVKM. The CDR3 length is 14 residues.

Ten or more counts support this clonotype. The J gene is TRBJ1-2, the V gene TRBV10-3; TRBD1 agrees at 7 bases. Germline CDR1 ENHRY, CDR2 SYGVKD. The CDR3 loop spans 20 amino acids. The J segment lost 7 bases and the V segment lost 6 bases, leaving 29 bases of the junction unmatched. The CDR3 coding sequence is TGTGCCATCAGCGCACGAGAAGGGGACAGTCTTAACCCTGGCTCTAGTGGCTACACCTTC. It specifies CAISAREGDSLNPGSSGYTF.

This clonotype was found many times. The rearrangement uses TRBV7-2 and TRBJ2-5, with TRBD2 identical over 12 bases. CDR3 length: 16 amino acids. CDR1 and CDR2 (germline): SGHTA, FQGNSA. The V segment lost 4 bases and the J segment 4 bases; nucleotides outside the gene matches: 7. CDR3 residues: CASSSPLAGGGETQYF. CDR3 coding DNA: TGTGCCAGCAGCTCCCCTCTAGCGGGAGGGGGAGAGACCCAGTACTTC.

This clonotype occurred many times. The V and J genes are TRBV6-1 and TRBJ1-2; TRBD1 aligns across 8 bases. V shed 2 bases, J shed 7 bases, and the junction held 9 bases outside the gene matches. This CDR3 contains 15 residues. Germline-derived CDR1 and CDR2 are MNHNS and SASEGT. DNA of the CDR3: TGTGCCAGCAGTGAAACTATCAGGGGGCAGGTTGGCTACACCTTC. This translates into CASSETIRGQVGYTF.

This clonotype turned up a few times. The chain is built from TRBV29-1 and TRBJ1-5, with 10 positions matching TRBD1. Trimming cost V 4 bases and J 4 bases; bases outside gene matches: 4. The CDR3 is 14 residues long. Germline V gives CDR1 SQVTM, CDR2 ANQGSEA. In DNA, the CDR3 is TGCAGCGTTGTTGGGACAGGGGTTAATCAGCCCCAGCATTTT. Translating gives CSVVGTGVNQPQHF.

The chain recombines TRBV9 with TRBJ2-7; 10 nucleotides match TRBD2. J lost 3 bases, V lost 7 bases, and 10 bases had no gene match. Germline V gives CDR1 SGDLS, CDR2 YYNGEE. This CDR3 spans 15 amino acids. CDR3 nucleotide sequence: TGTGCCAGCGGGGATGACCTAGCGGGAGTCTACGAGCAGTACTTC. This codes for CASGDDLAGVYEQYF.

This clonotype was picked up many times. This chain joins TRBV12-3 or TRBV12-4 and TRBJ2-1; 7 bases align to TRBD1. J was trimmed by 2 bases and V by 6 bases; bases with no gene match: 10. The CDR3 length is 16 residues. The CDR3 sequence: CASSQLTGSPYNEQFF. The CDR3 DNA is TGTGCCAGCAGCCAACTGACAGGGTCGCCCTACAATGAGCAGTTCTTC.

This chain connects TRBV6-2 or TRBV6-3 to TRBJ1-6, with D maybe TRBD1 (6 bases). The CDR3 is 16 residues long. The germline gives CDR1 MNHEY, CDR2 SVGEGT. Trimming took off 0 bases at V and 9 bases at J, with 15 bases between the two ends. The CDR3 loop is CASSYSTGLSVSPLHF. The CDR3 coding sequence is TGTGCCAGCAGTTACTCGACAGGCCTGAGTGTTTCACCCCTCCACTTT.

This clonotype was recorded a few times. The chain links TRBV6-1 to TRBJ2-1; a possible D gene is TRBD1 (6 bases). Germline lookup yields CDR1 MNHNS and CDR2 SASEGT. The germline V and J ends were trimmed by 11 bases and 7 bases, with 24 bases remaining between them. The CDR3 extends over 15 amino acids. The CDR3 spells CAGGTGPLSLNEQFF. In DNA form, the CDR3 reads TGTGCCGGGGGAACAGGGCCTCTCTCCTTGAATGAGCAGTTCTTC.

This clonotype was seen at least ten times. This chain connects TRBV7-9 to TRBJ2-1; 12 bases are shared with TRBD2. The ends lost 5 bases at V and 0 bases at J; junction bases unmatched: 14. Germline CDR1 and CDR2: SEHNR and FQNEAQ (reference sequence). CDR3 length equals 20 residues. The CDR3 is CASSSPTSGSSTGSYNEQFF. The CDR3 nucleotides are TGTGCCAGCAGCAGCCCGACTAGCGGGAGTTCGACGGGCTCCTACAATGAGCAGTTCTTC.

This clonotype was seen repeatedly, ten times or more. This chain links TRBV6-1 with TRBJ1-2; TRBD1 is a possible D gene (6 bases). Trimming pared 5 bases from V and 4 bases from J, leaving 17 bases between. Germline CDR1 MNHNS, CDR2 SASEGT. The CDR3 loop spans 15 amino acids. The CDR3 DNA reads TGTGCCAGCAGTTCCCCCGGACAGATTCCCTATGGCTACACCTTC. This gives the protein CASSSPGQIPYGYTF.

This chain uses TRBV12-5 with TRBJ2-7; D possibly corresponds to TRBD1 (6 bases). Trimming shortened V by 2 bases and J by 4 bases, and 12 bases separated the two germline ends. This CDR3 contains 14 residues. Germline CDR1 and CDR2: LGHNT and FRNRAP. This CDR3 is CASGLRQGLYEQYF. The CDR3 DNA reads TGTGCTAGTGGTTTGAGGCAGGGGTTGTACGAGCAGTACTTC. Full variable domain (remainder filled in from reference TRBV12-5 and TRBJ2-7): DARVTQTPRHKVTEMGQEVTMRCQPILGHNTVFWYRQTMMQGLELLAYFRNRAPLDDSGMPKDRFSAEMPDATLATLKIQPSEPRDSAVYFCASGLRQGLYEQYFGPGTRLTVT.